The 14 T cell receptor beta chains listed next were all sequenced from one sample in a study of blood T cell repertoires in COVID-19. Assay: immunoSEQ multiplex PCR; the TCRdb copy retains only in-frame clones and omits some. The sample includes some 140,000 clones, almost 85% of them seen just once. Sequencing was done on a sample of PBMCs or T cells enriched from blood (not recorded which). Receptor source: a man between 35 and 55 years old with acute COVID-19.

V usage is TRBV4-1 and J usage is TRBJ1-4; a weak D match, TRBD1 (6 bases). Germline values: CDR1 MGHRA, CDR2 YSYEKL. CDR3 length: 15 amino acids. The V end was cut by 1 base, the J end by 7 bases, with 13 bases between. CDR3 protein: CASSQVQGIGEKLFF. The CDR3 nucleotides read TGCGCCAGCAGCCAAGTACAGGGAATAGGTGAAAAACTGTTTTTT.

J is TRBJ2-1 and V is TRBV15, with D unclear. The length of the CDR3 is 15 residues. Germline V gives CDR1 LNHNV, CDR2 YYDKDF (reference sequence). V was cut by 1 base and J by 0 bases, with 7 bases left in between. The CDR3 reads CATSRGASSYNEQFF. The CDR3 coding sequence is TGTGCCACCAGCAGAGGGGCCAGCTCCTACAATGAGCAGTTCTTC.

J is TRBJ1-6 and V is TRBV19, with D uncertain. CDR1 LNHDA and CDR2 SQIVND come from the germline V gene (reference sequence). Trimming cost V 4 bases and J 8 bases, with 15 bases left between them. This CDR3 is 15 amino acids long. The CDR3: CASSTEDYWDSPLHF. DNA of the CDR3: TGTGCCAGTAGTACTGAGGATTACTGGGATTCACCCCTCCACTTT.

The rearrangement links TRBV2 to TRBJ1-1; D remains unclear. CDR1 SNHLY and CDR2 FYNNEI come from the germline V gene. Trimming stripped 8 bases from V and 2 bases from J, with 12 bases between. This CDR3 region has 13 residues. CDR3 sequence: CASQVEENTEAFF. The CDR3 DNA reads TGTGCCAGCCAAGTGGAGGAAAACACTGAAGCTTTCTTT.

The chain combines TRBV6-2 or TRBV6-3 with TRBJ1-5; TRBD1 agrees at 7 bases. The V gene's germline CDR1 is MNHEY and CDR2 SVGEGT. V trimming: 4 bases; J trimming: 6 bases; junction bases outside the gene matches: 6. The CDR3 is 14 amino acids. In DNA, the CDR3 is TGTGCCAGCAGTTCGACAGGGTGGGTTCAGCCCCAGCATTTT. This gives the protein CASSSTGWVQPQHF.

V usage is TRBV30 and J usage is TRBJ1-2; possible D gene TRBD1, 5 bases. Trimming shortened V by 2 bases and J by 4 bases, and 8 bases separated the two germline ends. CDR1 is GTSNPN, CDR2 SVGIG, per germline (reference sequence). CDR3 length equals 12 residues. CDR3 region: CAWSFGGYGYTF. CDR3 sequence (DNA): TGTGCCTGGAGTTTCGGGGGCTATGGCTACACCTTC. The variable domain in full, with the rest retrieved from reference TRBV30 and TRBJ1-2, is SQTIHQWPATLVQPVGSPLSLECTVEGTSNPNLYWYRQAAGRGLQLLFYSVGIGQISSEVPQNLSASRPQDRQFILSSKKLLLSDSGFYLCAWSFGGYGYTFGSGTRLTVV.

The V and J genes are TRBV6-5 and TRBJ1-2, with TRBD1 as a possible D gene (5 bases). With 7 bases removed from V and 7 bases from J, the gap between germline ends came to 13 bases. Looked up from germline, CDR1 is MNHEY and CDR2 is SVGAGI. This CDR3 has 12 residues. The CDR3 sequence: CASKSGPLGYTF. Here the CDR3 DNA reads TGTGCCAGCAAGTCAGGGCCCCTTGGCTACACCTTC.

The chain joins TRBV5-1 to TRBJ1-2; TRBD1 might be the D (5 bases). Germline V gene data show CDR1 as SGHRS and CDR2 as YFSETQ. V was trimmed by 6 bases and J by 6 bases, leaving 18 bases between them. The CDR3 totals 14 residues. The CDR3 coding sequence is TGCGCCAGCAAAGACACCCCAACCAGGGATGGCTACACCTTC. Its translation is CASKDTPTRDGYTF.

This chain connects TRBV5-1 to TRBJ2-2; 14 bases match TRBD2. V was clipped by 4 bases and J by 9 bases; unmatched bases: 11. The CDR3 is made up of 17 amino acids. Germline V gene data show CDR1 as SGHRS and CDR2 as YFSETQ. The CDR3 DNA is TGCGCCAGCAGCACCGGGACTAGCGGGAGTATGGTCCGGGAGCTGTTTTTT. This codes for CASSTGTSGSMVRELFF.

The chain joins TRBV7-2 to TRBJ2-3, with 11 positions matching TRBD2. This CDR3 is 16 amino acids long. The V and J ends lost 6 bases and 0 bases, in that order; junction bases with no gene match: 5. Germline CDR1 reads SGHTA; CDR2 reads FQGNSA. This chain's CDR3 is CASSSSGRSSTDTQYF. CDR3 coding DNA: TGTGCCAGCAGTTCTAGCGGGAGGTCTAGCACAGATACGCAGTATTTT.

V is TRBV2 and J is TRBJ2-7, with 8 nucleotides matching TRBD1. The CDR3 loop spans 16 amino acids. With V trimmed by 4 bases and J by 4 bases, 12 bases remained unmatched. Germline CDR1 is SNHLY and CDR2 is FYNNEI. Written as DNA, the CDR3 is TGTGCCAGCAGTGGGAGGGGGACAGGAGCGTTATACGAGCAGTACTTC. It codes for CASSGRGTGALYEQYF.

J is TRBJ2-1 and V is TRBV28; a weak D match, TRBD2 (6 bases). Germline V gene data show CDR1 as MDHEN and CDR2 as SYDVKM. Trimming removed 3 bases from V and 6 bases from J, with 9 bases in between. This CDR3 is 13 amino acids long. This chain's CDR3 is CASSFGGTNEQFF. The CDR3 bases are TGTGCCAGCAGTTTTGGGGGGACCAATGAGCAGTTCTTC.

This clone is a singleton in its sample. The CDR3 DNA is TGCGCCAGCAGCCAGACAGGGGTTACCGGGGAGCTGTTTTTT. It specifies CASSQTGVTGELFF. The chain employs TRBV4-3 and TRBJ2-2; 8 nucleotides line up with TRBD1. Trimming removed 3 bases from V and 5 bases from J; junction bases left unmatched: 2. Germline V gene sequence: CDR1 LGHNA, CDR2 YSLEER. The CDR3 is 14 amino acids.

This chain joins TRBV27 and TRBJ1-4; a possible D gene is TRBD1 (6 bases). Germline V gene lookup returns CDR1 MNHEY and CDR2 SMNVEV (reference sequence). The CDR3 is made up of 14 amino acids. Trimming pared 5 bases from V and 14 bases from J, leaving 21 bases between. Written as DNA, the CDR3 is TGTGCCAGCAGTACCAGGACAGATGAGGGGTTCCTGTTTTTT. Amino acids: CASSTRTDEGFLFF.